The TCR beta chain under discussion was sequenced for a study of blood T cells in healthy people across ages. Study conclusions and caveats: With age, beta diversity per million T cells declined roughly linearly, significantly by 35 to 40.

This clonotype has ten or more counts. Its antigen is undetermined. Per-sample PBMC isolation yielded at least 7 million cells. The second PCR ran about 6 to 12 cycles with a sample-barcoded 5' primer and J-beta primers. TCRdb recomputed calls from the 5' RACE reads with MiXCR, one row per CDR3 protein. Of roughly 500,000 distinct CDR3 sequences listed, 25% to 30% are singletons. Germline assignment: CDR1 SGHTA and CDR2 FQGNSA. This CDR3 spans 15 amino acids. The V and J ends lost 1 base and 5 bases, in that order; junction bases with no gene match: 4. The TCR sequence derives from a woman in her 70s in good health. The rearrangement joins TRBV7-2 to TRBJ2-5; 10 bases are a match to TRBD2. Sequencing used blood. The CDR3 here is CASSLGLAGRETQYF. CDR3 DNA: TGTGCCAGCAGCTTAGGACTAGCGGGCCGGGAGACCCAGTACTTC.